These T cell receptor beta chains were read from a single sample in a study of blood T cell repertoires in COVID-19. Measured with immunoSEQ multiplex PCR; TCRdb has only the in-frame clones, and not every one. The sample has some 60,000 clones, approximately 83% seen once. Sequenced material: peripheral blood. The receptors here all came from a woman aged 80 or over with acute or convalescent COVID-19. CDR3s include the opening cysteine and the closing phenylalanine or tryptophan. Each record gives: V gene, D gene, clone size, J gene, CDR3 DNA, CDR3 protein. A D gene is named only where the DNA matches it firmly. Where a row states a size, it is once, few, many or the class of an expanded clone; other rows omit it.

>TRBV19|TRBD1|.|TRBJ2-7
TGTGCCAGTAGTATGGGGACAGGGCATCGGTACGAGCAGTACTTC
CASSMGTGHRYEQYF
>TRBV25-1|TRBD2|few|TRBJ2-7
TGTGCCAGCAGTGGGGGCCTAGCGGGGGGGCCCCGGATTTACGAGCAGTACTTC
CASSGGLAGGPRIYEQYF
>TRBV6-5|TRBD1|few|TRBJ1-2
TGTGCCAGCAGGGGACAGGGGGCGGGGAACTATGGCTACACCTTC
CASRGQGAGNYGYTF
>TRBV7-9|TRBD1|.|TRBJ2-7
TGTGCCAGCAGCTATTACAGGGGGACAGGCGAGCAGTACTTC
CASSYYRGTGEQYF
>TRBV5-1|.|.|TRBJ1-2
TGCGCCAGCAGCTTGGCGGGGAATAGCGGCTATGGCTACACCTTC
CASSLAGNSGYGYTF
>TRBV5-1|.|.|TRBJ1-1
TGCGCCAGCAGTGAGGGCGGGCACACTGAAGCTTTCTTT
CASSEGGHTEAFF
>TRBV3-1/TRBV3-2|.|.|TRBJ1-3
TGTGCCAGCAGCCAAACGGCGGGGAACACCATATATTTT
CASSQTAGNTIYF
>TRBV9|.|.|TRBJ2-2
TGTGCCAGCAGCGTAGGTCAGAACACCGGGGAGCTGTTTTTT
CASSVGQNTGELFF
>TRBV9|TRBD1|.|TRBJ1-4
TGTGCCAGCAGCGACAGGGGTACTAATGAAAAACTGTTTTTT
CASSDRGTNEKLFF
>TRBV18|.|.|TRBJ2-4
TGTGCCAGCTCACCATCGGTCCAAGCCAAAAACATTCAGTACTTC
CASSPSVQAKNIQYF
>TRBV19|.|few|TRBJ1-2
TGTGCCAGTAACGGGGGGCGGGAATCGTCAATCGTTTTGGGTGGCTACACCTTC
CASNGGRESSIVLGGYTF
>TRBV6-4|TRBD2|once|TRBJ2-1
TGTGCCAGCAGCCCGGGACTAAATCAGTACAATGAGCAGTTCTTC
CASSPGLNQYNEQFF
>TRBV4-2|.|.|TRBJ2-7
TGTGCCAGCAGCCCGCAGCCGGGTACCTACGAGCAGTACTTC
CASSPQPGTYEQYF
>TRBV6-1|.|.|TRBJ1-1
TGTGCCAGCAGTGAAAGGGGTCAGGGGCTTGAAGCTTTCTTT
CASSERGQGLEAFF
>TRBV6-4|.|.|TRBJ1-5
TGTGCCAGCACCTTAAGACAGTTTGATCAGCCCCAGCATTTT
CASTLRQFDQPQHF
>TRBV3-1/TRBV3-2|.|.|TRBJ1-2
TGTGCCAGCAGCGACCGGACACCACCGGGCACCTTC
CASSDRTPPGTF
>TRBV29-1|TRBD2|.|TRBJ2-7
TGCAGCGTCTTAGCGGGGGTCTACGAGCAGTACTTC
CSVLAGVYEQYF
>TRBV5-4|.|.|TRBJ1-4
TGTGCCAGCCGCGAGGCGGGAGCCGGTAATGAAAAACTGTTTTTT
CASREAGAGNEKLFF
>TRBV5-1|.|.|TRBJ2-5
TGCGCCAGCTACCCTGGGAGCGAGCAAGAGACCCAGTACTTC
CASYPGSEQETQYF
>TRBV28|.|.|TRBJ1-1
TGTGCCAGTAAAGGAGGGCTCATGAACACTGAAGCTTTCTTT
CASKGGLMNTEAFF
>TRBV9|.|.|TRBJ1-1
TGTGCCAGCAGCGTAAACAGGAACACTGAAGCTTTCTTT
CASSVNRNTEAFF
>TRBV4-3|TRBD2|.|TRBJ2-1
TGCGCCAGCAGCCCCGGACTAGAGTCCTACAATGAGCAGTTCTTC
CASSPGLESYNEQFF
>TRBV18|.|.|TRBJ1-2
TGTGCCAGCTCACCACGGGCAGTGGATGGCTACACCTTC
CASSPRAVDGYTF
>TRBV6-5|TRBD1|.|TRBJ2-1
TGTGCCAGCAGGCGTGACAGGGGGGACAATGAGCAGTTCTTC
CASRRDRGDNEQFF
>TRBV24-1|TRBD1|many|TRBJ2-5
TGTGCCACCAGTGCCATTTCAGGGGGAGAGACCCAGTACTTC
CATSAISGGETQYF
>TRBV5-4|.|.|TRBJ1-4
TGTGCCAGCAGCTCCGGAGTAATTGGCGGCGCTAATGAAAAACTGTTTTTT
CASSSGVIGGANEKLFF
>TRBV4-2|.|.|TRBJ2-5
TGTGCCAGCAGCCAAGCAGGGTTCGAGACCCAGTACTTC
CASSQAGFETQYF
>TRBV6-6|.|.|TRBJ1-2
TGTGCCAGCAGTTCTGCGGGGGGGGTTGGTGTGGGCTACACCTTC
CASSSAGGVGVGYTF
>TRBV9|.|.|TRBJ2-1
TGTGCCAGCAGCGGGGCCCTTTACAATGAGCAGTTCTTC
CASSGALYNEQFF
>TRBV5-6|TRBD2|.|TRBJ2-1
TGTGCCAGCAGCTTGCGTCCAGGGACTAGGTACAATGAGCAGTTCTTC
CASSLRPGTRYNEQFF
>TRBV2|.|.|TRBJ2-7
TGTGCCAGCAGTTGGGCCCCTCGGGAGCAGTACTTC
CASSWAPREQYF
>TRBV18|.|.|TRBJ2-5
TGTGCCAGCTCACCATCGGGAGTAGAGACCCAGTACTTC
CASSPSGVETQYF
>TRBV30|TRBD1|few|TRBJ2-2
TGTGCCTGGACCCCACAGGGGGCGGGCGGGGAGCTGTTTTTT
CAWTPQGAGGELFF
>TRBV4-3|.|.|TRBJ1-4
TGCGCCAGCAGCCAAGGAAGAGGGTTTAGGGAAAAACTGTTTTTT
CASSQGRGFREKLFF
>TRBV7-9|.|.|TRBJ2-4
TGTGCCAGCAGCTCCCCGGCAGGAGACAGAATAGCCAAAAACATTCAGTACTTC
CASSSPAGDRIAKNIQYF
>TRBV19|TRBD2|.|TRBJ2-1
TGTGCCAGTCGAATAATCGGACTAGCGGGAGGGAGCTCCTACAATGAGCAGTTCTTC
CASRIIGLAGGSSYNEQFF
>TRBV3-1/TRBV3-2|.|.|TRBJ2-2
TGTGCCAGCAGCGCCATCGGAGTATTCGGGGAGCTGTTTTTT
CASSAIGVFGELFF
>TRBV6-5|.|.|TRBJ2-7
TGTGCCACCGGGGACTCAGCAAGGGAGCAGTACTTC
CATGDSAREQYF
>TRBV7-2|.|.|TRBJ1-2
TGTGCCAGCAGCCAGAGGGGGAGTGGAAACTATGGCTACACCTTC
CASSQRGSGNYGYTF
>TRBV5-1|TRBD1|.|TRBJ2-1
TGCGCCAGCAGCCTACCCGGACAGGTGGGGCATGAGCAGTTCTTC
CASSLPGQVGHEQFF